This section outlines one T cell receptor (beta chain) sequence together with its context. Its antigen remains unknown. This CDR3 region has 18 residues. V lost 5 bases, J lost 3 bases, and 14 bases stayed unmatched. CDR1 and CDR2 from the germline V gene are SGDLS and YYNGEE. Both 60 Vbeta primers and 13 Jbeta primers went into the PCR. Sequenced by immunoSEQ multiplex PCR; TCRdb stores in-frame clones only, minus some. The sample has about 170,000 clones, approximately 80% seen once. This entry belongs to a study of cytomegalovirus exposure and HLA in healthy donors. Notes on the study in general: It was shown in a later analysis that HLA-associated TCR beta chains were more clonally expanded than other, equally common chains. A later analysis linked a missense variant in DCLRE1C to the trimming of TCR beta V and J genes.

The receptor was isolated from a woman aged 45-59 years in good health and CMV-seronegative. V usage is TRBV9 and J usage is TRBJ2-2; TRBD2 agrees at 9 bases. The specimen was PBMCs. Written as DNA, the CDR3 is TGTGCCAGCAGTGGGCACCATCTAGCGGGGAGGGACACCGGGGAGCTGTTTTTT. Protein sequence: CASSGHHLAGRDTGELFF.